The T cell receptor beta chain under discussion was sequenced for a study of T cells in Graves' hyperthyroidism and ophthalmopathy. Amplified TCR beta CDR3 regions came from RNA transcripts. A first-round RT-PCR of the TCR CDR3 used the HTBI primer set. From the multiplex PCR reads, TCRdb called clonotypes with MiXCR, one entry per CDR3 protein. The profile shows about 350,000 distinct CDR3 sequences, 11% to 15% of them singletons. CDR3 length: 12 amino acids. Trimming left V 3 bases short and J 11 bases short, with 13 bases between. Per the germline V gene, CDR1 is LNHDA and CDR2 is SQIVND (reference sequence).

V and J are TRBV19 and TRBJ1-1; a weak D match, TRBD1 (5 bases). The sequencing input was blood. This TCR came from a woman aged 25 to 39 with Graves' hyperthyroidism. CDR3 amino acids: CASSISRGSAFF. CDR3 nucleotides: TGTGCCAGTAGTATCTCGAGGGGATCCGCTTTCTTT.